The present entry profiles one TCR beta chain with its context. These data belong to a study of blood T cell repertoires in COVID-19. Whole-study context: Researchers got acute and convalescent COVID-19 samples from the United States, Italy and Spain. Sample material is recorded as cDNA or gDNA derived from T cells, B-cell-depleted T cells, or PBMCs.

V lost 3 bases and J lost 5; bases outside the gene matches: 9. Germline CDR1 reads LGHNA; CDR2 reads YNFKEQ. The CDR3 sequence is 17 residues long. Per the original methods: Quantification of nucleated cells was approximated via reference gene primer amplification. TCRdb's copy holds only in-frame clones and misses some; the assay was immunoSEQ multiplex PCR. The V and J calls and clone size are taken from that table; D and trimming were inferred from the DNA. The sample has about 140,000 clones, roughly 80% seen once. The rearrangement links TRBV4-2 to TRBJ2-3; 12 nucleotides align to TRBD2. Sequencing was done on a sample of peripheral blood. This receptor was obtained from a woman of 80 years or more with acute or convalescent COVID-19. This CDR3 reads CASSQGTSGRFRDTQYF. CDR3 bases: TGTGCCAGCAGCCAGGGGACTAGCGGGCGATTTAGAGATACGCAGTATTTT.